One sample yielded the 30 T cell receptor beta chains listed below, sequenced in a study of T cell changes during pregnancy in multiple sclerosis. The table came from immunoSEQ multiplex PCR; TCRdb's copy has only in-frame clones and leaves some out. This table has tens of thousands of clones, around nine tenths appearing once. Source: CD4+ T cells from peripheral blood mononuclear cells, taken in the first trimester of pregnancy. The receptor set was obtained from a female donor with multiple sclerosis, enrolled in a pregnancy study.

This chain links TRBV19 with TRBJ2-5, with TRBD1 matching 7 bases. Germline-derived CDR1 and CDR2 are LNHDA and SQIVND (reference sequence). V was clipped by 3 bases and J by 2 bases; unmatched bases: 0. The CDR3 is made up of 13 amino acids. In DNA form, the CDR3 reads TGTGCCAGTAGTATGGGACAGCAAGAGACCCAGTACTTC. This gives the protein CASSMGQQETQYF.

The chain combines TRBV7-2 with TRBJ2-1; no reliable D call. Germline V gene lookup returns CDR1 SGHTA and CDR2 FQGNSA. CDR3 length equals 13 residues. V lost 5 bases and J lost 7, with 12 bases in between. CDR3 loop: CASSPPGRNEQFF. CDR3 coding DNA: TGTGCCAGCAGCCCCCCCGGCAGGAATGAGCAGTTCTTC. Complete variable domain (other parts from reference TRBV7-2 and TRBJ2-1): GAGVSQSPSNKVTEKGKDVELRCDPISGHTALYWYRQSLGQGLEFLIYFQGNSAPDKSGLPSDRFSAERTGGSVSTLTIQRTQQEDSAVYLCASSPPGRNEQFFGPGTRLTVL.

This clone was counted a single time. The rearrangement links TRBV5-6 to TRBJ2-1, with TRBD2 matching over 7 bases. The CDR3 is made up of 16 amino acids. Germline V gene data show CDR1 as SGHDT and CDR2 as YYEEEE. J was trimmed by 1 base and V by 1 base; bases with no gene match: 5. The CDR3: CASSLLSGASYNEQFF. In nucleotides, the CDR3 is TGTGCCAGCAGCTTGTTAAGCGGGGCGTCCTACAATGAGCAGTTCTTC. Filled out from reference TRBV5-6 and TRBJ2-1, the complete variable domain reads DAGVTQSPTHLIKTRGQQVTLRCSPKSGHDTVSWYQQALGQGPQFIFQYYEEEERQRGNFPDRFSGHQFPNYSSELNVNALLLGDSALYLCASSLLSGASYNEQFFGPGTRLTVL.

The chain uses TRBV13 and TRBJ1-2, with 7 bases that match TRBD1. The CDR3 totals 13 residues. Germline values: CDR1 PRHDT, CDR2 FYEKMQ (reference sequence). J was trimmed by 1 base and V by 7 bases; bases with no gene match: 3. The CDR3 nucleotides read TGTGCCAGCAACGGACAGGATAACTATGGCTACACCTTC. It specifies CASNGQDNYGYTF.

V is TRBV6-1 and J is TRBJ1-4, with D unclear. Trimming took off 6 bases at V and 4 bases at J, with 6 bases between the two ends. The germline V gene has CDR1 MNHNS and CDR2 SASEGT. The CDR3 contains 12 residues. The CDR3 nucleotides are TGTGCCAGCAGACAGTTTAATGAAAAACTGTTTTTT. It encodes CASRQFNEKLFF.

This chain links TRBV5-1 with TRBJ2-1; D not resolved. Germline V lookup: CDR1 SGHRS, CDR2 YFSETQ. The CDR3 runs 12 residues. V shed 0 bases and J shed 7 bases, with 5 bases lying between them. The CDR3 loop is CASSLAFNEQFF. The CDR3 DNA reads as TGCGCCAGCAGCTTGGCCTTTAATGAGCAGTTCTTC.

This clone came up once. The CDR3 sequence is CASSFSTGPGSETQYF. CDR3 coding DNA: TGTGCCAGCAGCTTCTCGACAGGGCCCGGGAGTGAGACCCAGTACTTC. This chain links TRBV7-9 with TRBJ2-5, with D perhaps TRBD1 (7 bases). Germline V gene data show CDR1 as SEHNR and CDR2 as FQNEAQ (reference sequence). This CDR3 comprises 16 residues. Deletions cut 3 bases from V and 5 bases from J, with 19 bases between.

The genes are TRBV28 and TRBJ2-1, with D unresolved. This CDR3 is 13 amino acids long. Germline lookup yields CDR1 MDHEN and CDR2 SYDVKM. The V gene lost 2 bases and the J gene lost 5 bases, with 7 bases spanning the gap. The CDR3 coding sequence is TGTGCCAGCAGTTTAGGGCTCAACAATGAGCAGTTCTTC. This encodes CASSLGLNNEQFF. Together with reference TRBV28 and TRBJ2-1, the CDR3 gives the full variable domain: DVKVTQSSRYLVKRTGEKVFLECVQDMDHENMFWYRQDPGLGLRLIYFSYDVKMKEKGDIPEGYSVSREKKERFSLILESASTNQTSMYLCASSLGLNNEQFFGPGTRLTVL.

The chain combines TRBV5-4 with TRBJ2-2, with D possibly being TRBD1 (6 bases). Germline CDR1 is SGHNT and CDR2 is YYREEE (reference sequence). Trimming shortened V by 4 bases and J by 0 bases, and 13 bases separated the two germline ends. The CDR3 runs 16 residues. The CDR3 DNA reads TGTGCCAGCAGCCCCAGGGGTCCCGCGAACACCGGGGAGCTGTTTTTT. Amino acid sequence: CASSPRGPANTGELFF.

J is TRBJ1-1 and V is TRBV30; 8 bases align to TRBD1. The germline CDR1 and CDR2 sequences are GTSNPN and SVGIG (reference sequence). The trim removed 0 bases at V and 6 bases at J, leaving 6 bases unmatched. This CDR3 is 14 amino acids long. The CDR3 coding sequence is TGTGCCTGGAGTGTATTAACAGGGGGGGCTGAAGCTTTCTTT. Amino acid sequence: CAWSVLTGGAEAFF.

The V call is TRBV20-1, the J call TRBJ1-2, with D possibly being TRBD1 (5 bases). CDR1 and CDR2 (germline): DFQATT, SNEGSKA (reference sequence). The CDR3 spans 11 residues. Trimming pared 6 bases from V and 8 bases from J, leaving 13 bases between. The CDR3 region has the DNA TGCAGTGCCAGTAAGGGGCTCGGCTACACCTTC. Residues: CSASKGLGYTF.

The chain employs TRBV6-5 and TRBJ2-1; possible D gene TRBD2, 5 bases. Trimming removed 2 bases at V and 0 bases at J, with 11 bases between. There are 16 residues in the CDR3. CDR1 and CDR2 from the germline V gene are MNHEY and SVGAGI. The CDR3 coding sequence is TGTGCCAGCAGTTACGAGGGTCCCCTCTCCTACAATGAGCAGTTCTTC. It is translated as CASSYEGPLSYNEQFF.

This clone was recorded once. V gene TRBV6-5 combines with J gene TRBJ2-6; the D is unclear. In germline, CDR1 is MNHEY, CDR2 SVGAGI. CDR3 length: 13 residues. Trimming took off 8 bases at V and 0 bases at J, with 5 bases between the two ends. The CDR3 DNA sequence: TGTGCCAGCTCCGGCTCTGGGGCCAACGTCCTGACTTTC. Its translation is CASSGSGANVLTF.

The rearrangement joins TRBV10-3 to TRBJ1-4; 11 nucleotides align to TRBD1. Trimming took 2 bases from V and 0 from J; bases not matched to a gene: 5. This CDR3 region has 18 residues. CDR1 and CDR2 from the germline V gene are ENHRY and SYGVKD. The CDR3 sequence is CAISEERTGGATNEKLFF. CDR3 in DNA: TGTGCCATCAGTGAGGAGAGGACAGGGGGCGCAACTAATGAAAAACTGTTTTTT.

The chain uses TRBV7-2 and TRBJ1-2, with D tentatively TRBD1 (5 bases). Germline CDR1 and CDR2: SGHTA and FQGNSA. Trimming shortened V by 2 bases and J by 4 bases, and 20 bases separated the two germline ends. The CDR3 has 17 residues. This CDR3 reads CASSLSAGPLSSYGYTF. In nucleotides, the CDR3 is TGTGCCAGCAGCTTATCGGCGGGACCCCTATCTTCCTATGGCTACACCTTC. The whole variable domain, remainder taken from reference TRBV7-2 and TRBJ1-2, is GAGVSQSPSNKVTEKGKDVELRCDPISGHTALYWYRQSLGQGLEFLIYFQGNSAPDKSGLPSDRFSAERTGGSVSTLTIQRTQQEDSAVYLCASSLSAGPLSSYGYTFGSGTRLTVV.

The V gene is TRBV7-3, the J gene TRBJ1-1; D is ambiguous. The V gene lost 2 bases and the J gene lost 1 base, with 5 bases spanning the gap. The CDR3 is made up of 13 amino acids. Germline CDR1 reads SGHTA; CDR2 reads FQGTGA. The CDR3 loop reads CASSLGQNTEAFF. The CDR3 DNA reads as TGTGCCAGCAGCTTAGGCCAGAACACTGAAGCTTTCTTT.

The chain has TRBV5-5 and TRBJ2-2; maybe TRBD2 (8 bases). Germline-derived CDR1 and CDR2 are SGHKS and YYEKEE (reference sequence). The ends were cut back, 7 bases at V and 2 bases at J, with 12 bases in the middle. This CDR3 has 14 residues. The CDR3 region is CASSGGGNTGELFF. The CDR3 DNA is TGTGCCAGCTCGGGAGGGGGCAACACCGGGGAGCTGTTTTTT.

This clone has a single count. The V and J genes are TRBV19 and TRBJ1-3, with 7 bases that match TRBD1. V trimming: 5 bases; J trimming: 0 bases; junction bases outside the gene matches: 4. This CDR3 is built from 15 residues. Germline CDR1 LNHDA, CDR2 SQIVND (reference sequence). The CDR3 DNA reads TGTGCCAGTAGTCAAACAGGGGACTCTGGAAACACCATATATTTT. Translating it yields CASSQTGDSGNTIYF.

The V call is TRBV2, the J call TRBJ1-3, with D possibly matching TRBD1 (5 bases). Germline CDR1 is SNHLY and CDR2 is FYNNEI. Trimming shortened V by 7 bases and J by 2 bases, and 9 bases separated the two germline ends. This CDR3 has 13 amino acids. The CDR3 DNA is TGTGCCAGCACGGGGGTAACTGGAAACACCATATATTTT. Its protein product is CASTGVTGNTIYF.

The chain employs TRBV7-9 and TRBJ2-5, with D tentatively TRBD1 (7 bases). Trimming removed 6 bases from V and 4 bases from J, with 15 bases in between. The length of the CDR3 is 14 residues. Germline V gene data show CDR1 as SEHNR and CDR2 as FQNEAQ (reference sequence). Here the CDR3 DNA reads TGTGCCAGCAGTTCAAGCAGGGGGGCAGAGACCCAGTACTTC. It yields the protein CASSSSRGAETQYF.

The V gene is TRBV9, the J gene TRBJ2-7; possible D gene TRBD2, 6 bases. The ends were cut back, 0 bases at V and 5 bases at J, with 15 bases in the middle. Germline CDR1 reads SGDLS; CDR2 reads YYNGEE. CDR3 length: 15 amino acids. The CDR3 DNA sequence: TGTGCCAGCAGCGTAGGCGGGGCCGCCTGGGACGAGCAGTACTTC. This gives the protein CASSVGGAAWDEQYF.

The chain links TRBV6-6 to TRBJ2-3; D gene unclear. CDR1 is MNHNY and CDR2 is SVGAGI in the germline V gene (reference sequence). This CDR3 comprises 14 residues. Trimming pared 2 bases from V and 1 base from J, leaving 7 bases between. CDR3 in DNA: TGTGCCAGCAGTTACGTTGAGGGCACAGATACGCAGTATTTT. This sequence encodes CASSYVEGTDTQYF.

The CDR3 is CASSPYQGASGGYTF. The CDR3 nucleotides are TGCGCCAGCAGCCCTTATCAGGGGGCATCGGGTGGCTACACCTTC. The rearrangement joins TRBV5-1 to TRBJ1-2; 8 bases fit TRBD1. Germline CDR1 SGHRS, CDR2 YFSETQ. Trimming cost V 4 bases and J 7 bases; bases outside gene matches: 12. The CDR3 sequence is 15 residues long.

This chain joins TRBV7-9 and TRBJ1-1; tentative D call: TRBD1 (5 bases). Germline V lookup: CDR1 SEHNR, CDR2 FQNEAQ (reference sequence). CDR3 size: 14 residues. V was cut by 5 bases and J by 3 bases, with 13 bases left in between. CDR3 sequence (DNA): TGTGCCAGCAGCGGGGGGACGGCGGACACTGAAGCTTTCTTT. This encodes CASSGGTADTEAFF.

The V call is TRBV6-1, the J call TRBJ1-5, with 7 bases that match TRBD1. The CDR3 runs 15 residues. V dropped 9 bases and J dropped 0; count of bases not matched to a gene: 8. Germline V lookup: CDR1 MNHNS, CDR2 SASEGT. Here the CDR3 reads CASARDSYSNQPQHF. The CDR3 DNA is TGTGCCAGTGCCCGGGACAGCTATAGCAATCAGCCCCAGCATTTT.

This rearrangement joins TRBV2 to TRBJ2-5, with TRBD2 identical over 8 bases. After removal of 4 bases from V and 5 bases from J, the junction contained 12 bases not matched to a gene. The CDR3 runs 16 residues. Germline CDR1 reads SNHLY; CDR2 reads FYNNEI. CDR3 nucleotide sequence: TGTGCCAGCAGTGCGCAGTTCGGGAGGGTTGGGGAGACCCAGTACTTC. This sequence encodes CASSAQFGRVGETQYF.

V usage is TRBV4-2 and J usage is TRBJ2-1; tentatively, D is TRBD1 (5 bases). The CDR3 has 19 amino acids. Trimming removed 0 bases from V and 7 bases from J, with 25 bases in between. Per germline, CDR1 LGHNA and CDR2 YNFKEQ. CDR3 DNA: TGTGCCAGCAGCCAAGAACAACACTCAGGCGCCCCACACAGGAATGAGCAGTTCTTC. Amino acids: CASSQEQHSGAPHRNEQFF.

The chain combines TRBV7-6 with TRBJ2-5; TRBD2 matches 11 bases. The CDR3 covers 18 residues. Germline V CDR1 and CDR2: SGHVS, FNYEAQ. J lost 3 bases, V lost 2 bases, and 11 bases had no gene match. CDR3 in amino acids: CASSLNPSLAGGKETQYF. Written as DNA, the CDR3 is TGTGCCAGCAGCTTAAACCCCTCGCTAGCGGGAGGTAAAGAGACCCAGTACTTC.

V is TRBV10-1 and J is TRBJ2-1, with 7 bases aligning to TRBD2. Trimming cost V 6 bases and J 15 bases; bases outside gene matches: 14. From germline, CDR1 is WNHNN and CDR2 SYGVQD (reference sequence). The CDR3 loop spans 13 amino acids. The CDR3 sequence: CASRASGGSIMFF. The CDR3, as DNA: TGCGCCAGCAGGGCTAGCGGAGGATCAATTATGTTCTTC.

This chain connects TRBV5-1 to TRBJ2-1, with 7 nucleotides matching TRBD1. The CDR3 totals 13 residues. CDR1 and CDR2 (germline): SGHRS, YFSETQ. After removal of 2 bases from V and 6 bases from J, the junction contained 2 bases not matched to a gene. Written as DNA, the CDR3 is TGCGCCAGCAGCTTACAGGGGCCCAATGAGCAGTTCTTC. Translated, it gives CASSLQGPNEQFF.